A single sample is the source of the 32 T cell receptor beta chains below, sequenced in a study of radiotherapy plus CTLA-4 blockade in lung cancer. This table comes from immunoSEQ multiplex PCR, and its TCRdb copy is limited to in-frame clones, with some not included. This table holds approximately 47,000 clones, almost 65% found once. Sequences were derived from peripheral blood, sampled from a patient treated with radiotherapy plus ipilimumab. Receptor source: a human donor with non-small cell lung cancer who had a partial response to radiotherapy plus ipilimumab.

The J gene is TRBJ2-2, the V gene TRBV27; 7 bases match TRBD1. J lost 5 bases, V lost 5 bases, and 5 bases had no gene match. Germline V gene lookup returns CDR1 MNHEY and CDR2 SMNVEV (reference sequence). This CDR3 is built from 14 residues. CDR3 sequence reads: CASSLYRGTGELFF. The CDR3 DNA follows: TGTGCCAGCAGTCTCTACAGGGGAACCGGGGAGCTGTTTTTT.

V usage is TRBV7-2 and J usage is TRBJ2-7; tentative D call: TRBD1 (5 bases). The V and J ends lost 2 bases and 2 bases respectively, with 13 bases between them. Looked up from germline, CDR1 is SGHTA and CDR2 is FQGNSA. The CDR3 has 15 residues. The CDR3 reads CASSLTLGATYEQYF. The CDR3, as DNA: TGTGCCAGCAGCTTAACCCTAGGGGCCACCTACGAGCAGTACTTC.

The chain is built from TRBV5-1 and TRBJ2-5; D possibly corresponds to TRBD1 (7 bases). Germline-derived CDR1 and CDR2 are SGHRS and YFSETQ. V was cut by 6 bases and J by 4 bases, with 16 bases left in between. The CDR3 is made up of 14 amino acids. CDR3 in DNA: TGCGCCAGCAACCCCGGCCAGGGGGGAGAGACCCAGTACTTC. Translating it yields CASNPGQGGETQYF.

This sequence joins TRBV9 and TRBJ2-5, with 10 bases matching TRBD2. There are 16 residues in the CDR3. V gave up 0 bases and J gave up 1 base; unmatched junction bases: 3. The germline CDR1 and CDR2 sequences are SGDLS and YYNGEE. CDR3 residues: CASSVAASGGQETQYF. The CDR3, as DNA: TGTGCCAGCAGCGTAGCAGCTAGCGGGGGCCAAGAGACCCAGTACTTC.

This chain connects TRBV29-1 to TRBJ2-6; maybe TRBD2 (6 bases). CDR3 size: 17 residues. V lost 3 bases to trimming and J lost 0 bases, with 15 bases between them. Germline lookup yields CDR1 SQVTM and CDR2 ANQGSEA. In DNA, the CDR3 is TGCAGCGTTGACTCTGGGACTGGGAGCTCTGGGGCCAACGTCCTGACTTTC. It specifies CSVDSGTGSSGANVLTF. Filled out from reference TRBV29-1 and TRBJ2-6, the complete variable domain reads SAVISQKPSRDICQRGTSLTIQCQVDSQVTMMFWYRQQPGQSLTLIATANQGSEATYESGFVIDKFPISRPNLTFSTLTVSNMSPEDSSIYLCSVDSGTGSSGANVLTFGAGSRLTVL.

The genes are TRBV5-6 and TRBJ2-7; 7 positions agree with TRBD1. Germline CDR1 reads SGHDT; CDR2 reads YYEEEE. With V trimmed by 0 bases and J by 3 bases, 12 bases remained unmatched. The CDR3 has 17 amino acids. CDR3 sequence: CASSLAGHRGTRYEQYF. Written as DNA, the CDR3 is TGTGCCAGCAGCTTGGCGGGCCACAGGGGAACGCGCTACGAGCAGTACTTC.

CDR3 coding DNA: TGTGCCAGCAGCCAAGTAGAGGGGGACCCTTCCTACGAGCAGTACTTC. Translating gives CASSQVEGDPSYEQYF. The genes are TRBV4-2 and TRBJ2-7, with a tentative D call TRBD1 (6 bases). With 1 base removed from V and 1 base from J, the gap between germline ends came to 14 bases. This CDR3 spans 16 amino acids. CDR1 and CDR2 (germline): LGHNA, YNFKEQ.

This clone was seen many times. The V gene is TRBV9, the J gene TRBJ2-3, with D possibly TRBD2 on 6 matching bases. Germline CDR1 reads SGDLS; CDR2 reads YYNGEE. The CDR3 has 15 residues. V was trimmed by 0 bases and J by 5 bases, leaving 13 bases between them. The CDR3 DNA sequence: TGTGCCAGCAGCGTAGCGGGAGTTGAGGTAGATACGCAGTATTTT. It specifies CASSVAGVEVDTQYF.

The gene calls are TRBV7-3 and TRBJ2-1; D might be TRBD2 (5 bases). Trimming took 0 bases from V and 13 from J, leaving 13 bases between them. Germline V gene lookup returns CDR1 SGHTA and CDR2 FQGTGA. The CDR3 sequence is 13 residues long. The chain's CDR3 is CASSLTVTTSQFF. CDR3 DNA sequence: TGTGCCAGCAGCTTAACTGTGACTACCTCCCAGTTCTTC.

The chain is built from TRBV7-9 and TRBJ1-1; D remains unclear. Germline V gene sequence: CDR1 SEHNR, CDR2 FQNEAQ (reference sequence). The CDR3 has 14 amino acids. V was cut by 6 bases and J by 3 bases, with 14 bases left in between. Here the CDR3 reads CASSPYDRDTEAFF. In nucleotides, the CDR3 is TGTGCCAGCAGTCCTTATGACCGGGACACTGAAGCTTTCTTT.

The chain joins TRBV5-1 to TRBJ2-3; D unresolved. V was clipped by 4 bases and J by 3 bases, with 15 bases between them. Germline V gene sequence: CDR1 SGHRS, CDR2 YFSETQ. The CDR3 runs 15 residues. The CDR3 is CASSQADPRTDTQYF. The CDR3 DNA is TGCGCCAGCAGCCAGGCAGACCCAAGAACAGATACGCAGTATTTT.

This clone was found many times. The chain carries TRBV28 and TRBJ1-2; TRBD1 is a possible D gene (5 bases). V shed 7 bases and J shed 4 bases, with 13 bases lying between them. This CDR3 has 13 residues. CDR1 MDHEN and CDR2 SYDVKM come from the germline V gene. The DNA of the CDR3 is TGTGCCAGCACCCCGACAGCACCCTATGGCTACACCTTC. It is translated as CASTPTAPYGYTF.

In this sample, this clone turned up a few times. This CDR3 is CASSPPTSGRKDEQYF. CDR3 DNA: TGTGCCAGCTCACCACCGACTAGCGGGAGGAAGGACGAGCAGTACTTC. The genes are TRBV18 and TRBJ2-7, with 13 bases matching TRBD2. The ends lost 0 bases at V and 5 bases at J; junction bases unmatched: 4. The CDR3 loop spans 16 amino acids. Germline V lookup: CDR1 KGHSH, CDR2 LQKENI.

The chain recombines TRBV27 with TRBJ2-7; TRBD1 matches 7 bases. V lost 6 bases, J lost 0 bases, and 5 bases stayed unmatched. CDR1 MNHEY and CDR2 SMNVEV come from the germline V gene (reference sequence). This CDR3 region has 14 residues. The chain's CDR3 is CASSLQGPSYEQYF. In DNA form, the CDR3 reads TGTGCCAGCAGCCTACAGGGGCCCTCCTACGAGCAGTACTTC.

Points on this clone: This may stem from a read error, because a much larger clone lies one nucleotide away. The V gene is TRBV30, the J gene TRBJ1-1; weak D call: TRBD1 (5 bases). Germline-derived CDR1 and CDR2 are GTSNPN and SVGIG (reference sequence). The V gene lost 8 bases and the J gene lost 1 base, with 14 bases spanning the gap. This CDR3 is 13 amino acids long. The CDR3 DNA follows: TGTGCCAGCAGGGATCAGGCGAACACTGAAGCTTTCTTT. Protein: CASRDQANTEAFF.

This rearrangement joins TRBV2 to TRBJ1-1, with D uncertain. V lost 5 bases and J lost 2, with 3 bases in between. Looked up from germline, CDR1 is SNHLY and CDR2 is FYNNEI. CDR3 length equals 11 residues. The CDR3 DNA reads TGTGCCAGCAGTTTAAACACTGAAGCTTTCTTT. Amino acid sequence: CASSLNTEAFF.

This clone was detected only a few times. This chain joins TRBV28 and TRBJ2-7; the D is unclear. The CDR3 has 14 amino acids. Germline V gene data show CDR1 as MDHEN and CDR2 as SYDVKM. The V and J ends lost 6 bases and 0 bases respectively, with 12 bases between them. The CDR3 sequence is CASSAPRSSYEQYF. CDR3 coding DNA: TGTGCCAGCAGCGCCCCGAGGAGCTCCTACGAGCAGTACTTC.

This clone was counted many times. The rearrangement joins TRBV7-9 to TRBJ1-1; 8 bases fit TRBD1. Per the germline V gene, CDR1 is SEHNR and CDR2 is FQNEAQ (reference sequence). V lost 3 bases and J lost 3; bases outside the gene matches: 15. The CDR3 has 18 amino acids. The CDR3 DNA sequence: TGTGCCAGCAGCTTGATCCGGACAGGGATGGGGAAGGACACTGAAGCTTTCTTT. This translates into CASSLIRTGMGKDTEAFF.

This clone was observed a handful of times. The chain recombines TRBV2 with TRBJ1-3; D is uncertain. The germline gives CDR1 SNHLY, CDR2 FYNNEI. This CDR3 region has 14 residues. Trimming left V 4 bases short and J 4 bases short, with 11 bases between. The CDR3 spells CASSVGGDGNTIYF. CDR3 nucleotides: TGTGCCAGCAGTGTGGGAGGAGACGGAAACACCATATATTTT.

This chain connects TRBV5-5 to TRBJ1-2; no definite D call. The germline V gene encodes CDR1 SGHKS and CDR2 YYEKEE (reference sequence). The V end lost 1 base, the J end lost 4 bases, and 8 bases lay between the germline ends. This CDR3 spans 13 amino acids. The CDR3 DNA is TGTGCCAGCAGCTTGTCCTATTTCTATGGCTACACCTTC. Protein sequence: CASSLSYFYGYTF.

CDR3 nucleotide sequence: TGCGCCAGCAGCCAAACCGATGTAGATCAGCCCCAGCATTTT. Residues: CASSQTDVDQPQHF. The genes are TRBV4-1 and TRBJ1-5; D gene unclear. The germline V gene encodes CDR1 MGHRA and CDR2 YSYEKL. V was trimmed by 2 bases and J by 5 bases, leaving 10 bases between them. The length of the CDR3 is 14 residues.

The chain has TRBV5-4 and TRBJ1-4; weak D call: TRBD1 (5 bases). CDR1 and CDR2 from the germline V gene are SGHNT and YYREEE (reference sequence). V gave up 2 bases and J gave up 8 bases, with 22 bases separating them. The CDR3 contains 17 residues. The DNA of the CDR3 is TGTGCCAGCAGCTTTAACACAGGCGCTATAATTAAGGAAAAACTGTTTTTT. Translating it yields CASSFNTGAIIKEKLFF.

The V and J genes are TRBV7-2 and TRBJ1-1; 10 bases are a match to TRBD1. V lost 1 base and J lost 4; bases outside the gene matches: 3. Looked up from germline, CDR1 is SGHTA and CDR2 is FQGNSA. This CDR3 comprises 15 residues. CDR3 loop: CASSLGGTGVTEAFF. The DNA for the CDR3 is TGTGCCAGCAGCTTAGGCGGGACAGGGGTCACTGAAGCTTTCTTT.

The rearrangement joins TRBV4-1 to TRBJ2-5; D gene unclear. The DNA end favors TRBJ2-7, so the J call may be wrong. CDR1 and CDR2 from the germline V gene are MGHRA and YSYEKL. This CDR3 has 15 amino acids. The CDR3 spells CASSQTDTGSYEQYF. The CDR3 DNA sequence: TGCGCCAGCAGCCAAACCGACACCGGATCCTACGAGCAGTACTTC.

This clone showed up just once. The J gene is TRBJ2-3, the V gene TRBV9; D remains ambiguous. The V and J ends lost 1 base and 3 bases respectively, with 6 bases between them. Germline values: CDR1 SGDLS, CDR2 YYNGEE. The CDR3 loop spans 13 amino acids. The CDR3 nucleotides are TGTGCCAGCAGCGTATACCGGACAGATACGCAGTATTTT. This codes for CASSVYRTDTQYF.

The count of this clone is one. The chain couples TRBV7-8 to TRBJ2-7; D gene unclear. This CDR3 region has 16 residues. Trimming cost V 1 base and J 2 bases, with 15 bases left between them. Germline loops: CDR1 SGHVS, CDR2 FQNEAQ. CDR3 sequence reads: CASSLVVSFNTYEQYF. CDR3 coding DNA: TGTGCCAGCAGCTTAGTAGTTAGTTTCAATACCTACGAGCAGTACTTC. Full variable domain (rest looked up from reference TRBV7-8 and TRBJ2-7): GAGVSQSPRYKVAKRGQDVALRCDPISGHVSLFWYQQALGQGPEFLTYFQNEAQLDKSGLPSDRFFAERPEGSVSTLKIQRTQQEDSAVYLCASSLVVSFNTYEQYFGPGTRLTVT.

The chain combines TRBV18 with TRBJ1-3; perhaps TRBD1 as D (6 bases). Trimming removed 5 bases from V and 11 bases from J, with 16 bases in between. There are 13 residues in the CDR3. CDR1 is KGHSH and CDR2 is LQKENI in the germline V gene. CDR3 nucleotide sequence: TGTGCCAGCTCAATCAGACAGGACATGGCCATATATTTT. This gives the protein CASSIRQDMAIYF.

This clone was found a few times. The chain couples TRBV11-3 to TRBJ2-7; 7 bases map to TRBD2. CDR1 and CDR2 from the germline V gene are SGHNT and YENEEA. V gave up 1 base and J gave up 2 bases; unmatched junction bases: 8. The length of the CDR3 is 16 residues. The CDR3 nucleotides read TGTGCCAGCAGCTTAGGGCTCGGCGGGAGTCCCTACGAGCAGTACTTC. Amino acid sequence: CASSLGLGGSPYEQYF.

The genes are TRBV5-1 and TRBJ2-3; the D gene is possibly TRBD1 (5 bases). The CDR3 is 16 residues long. Per the germline V gene, CDR1 is SGHRS and CDR2 is YFSETQ. The V gene lost 0 bases and the J gene lost 2 bases, with 13 bases spanning the gap. CDR3 sequence (DNA): TGCGCCAGCAGCTTGGGGGGTGGGGCCAACACAGATACGCAGTATTTT. Amino acids: CASSLGGGANTDTQYF. The entire variable domain, with the rest obtained from reference TRBV5-1 and TRBJ2-3, is as follows: KAGVTQTPRYLIKTRGQQVTLSCSPISGHRSVSWYQQTPGQGLQFLFEYFSETQRNKGNFPGRFSGRQFSNSRSEMNVSTLELGDSALYLCASSLGGGANTDTQYFGPGTRLTVL.

The chain combines TRBV29-1 with TRBJ1-1, with TRBD1 matching 10 bases. The CDR3 contains 13 residues. In germline, CDR1 is SQVTM, CDR2 ANQGSEA. With 4 bases clipped from V and 7 bases from J, the junction kept 6 bases outside the gene matches. CDR3 sequence (DNA): TGCAGCGTTGCGGGACAGGGGTCCGGTGAAGCTTTCTTT. Protein: CSVAGQGSGEAFF. The full variable domain, in which reference TRBV29-1 and TRBJ1-1 provide the parts outside the CDR3, is SAVISQKPSRDICQRGTSLTIQCQVDSQVTMMFWYRQQPGQSLTLIATANQGSEATYESGFVIDKFPISRPNLTFSTLTVSNMSPEDSSIYLCSVAGQGSGEAFFGQGTRLTVV.

The genes are TRBV7-9 and TRBJ1-1; no firm D call. CDR3 length: 17 amino acids. In germline, CDR1 is SEHNR, CDR2 FQNEAQ (reference sequence). Trimming pared 1 base from V and 0 bases from J, leaving 15 bases between. In nucleotides, the CDR3 is TGTGCCAGCAGCTTAGACCGCACATACAGTTTGAACACTGAAGCTTTCTTT. This codes for CASSLDRTYSLNTEAFF.

This clone showed up just a few times. This CDR3 is also generated by other DNA sequences in the sample. The chain uses TRBV5-6 and TRBJ1-5, with D unclear. V lost 1 base and J 7 bases, leaving 6 bases between the germline ends. The CDR3 runs to 12 residues. Germline CDR1 SGHDT, CDR2 YYEEEE. The CDR3 coding sequence is TGTGCCAGCAGCTTGAGGGAGCAGCCCCAGCATTTT. Protein: CASSLREQPQHF.